Detailed here is one TCR beta chain. The antigen is unknown. The sample comes from a study of T cell responses to AZD1222 COVID-19 vaccine. The CDR3 totals 15 residues. V was trimmed by 7 bases and J by 0 bases, leaving 16 bases between them. Per germline, CDR1 SQVTM and CDR2 ANQGSEA. Overall study findings and caveats: Variant regions that are unmutated are reportedly the target of nearly half of spike-specific TCRs. Repertoire collection took place solely once the T cell response had peaked. There were mostly white British donors and more females than males, and clonal diversity was possibly underestimated.

Assay used: immunoSEQ multiplex PCR; TCRdb lists only in-frame clones, some missing. Found here are 150,000 to 200,000 clones, 70% to 90% of them singletons; the top ten hold about 4.3%. The rearrangement joins TRBV29-1 to TRBJ1-3; maybe TRBD1 (5 bases). This TCR was recovered from an adult who received the MenACWY meningococcal vaccine as a control. The specimen was peripheral blood, collected 28 days after the second dose of the MenACWY control vaccine. The CDR3 nucleotides are TGCAGCGCCCGGGGGGGAAGCAGCTCTGGAAACACCATATATTTT. This sequence encodes CSARGGSSSGNTIYF.